This entry lists 3 T cell receptor beta chains sequenced from one sample in a study of beta chain features in type 1 diabetes. cDNA synthesis used the whole RNA isolate, giving expressed TCRB sequences. Sequencing used immunoSEQ multiplex PCR; TCRdb keeps in-frame clones, though not all of them. The data hold some 220,000 clones, with roughly a tenth observed a single time. The source material was central memory CD4+ T cells from blood. These receptors all come from a man aged 18 to 29 in good health.

V is TRBV7-3 and J is TRBJ2-1; TRBD2 aligns across 9 bases. Germline loops: CDR1 SGHTA, CDR2 FQGTGA. Trimming at V came to 4 bases and at J to 0 bases, leaving 4 bases not matched to a gene. The CDR3 consists of 16 residues. The chain's CDR3 is CASSSLAGSSYNEQFF. The CDR3 nucleotides read TGTGCCAGCAGCTCGCTAGCGGGGAGCTCCTACAATGAGCAGTTCTTC.

CDR3 residues: CASSYTGTGNYEQYF. In nucleotides, the CDR3 is TGCGCCAGCAGCTACACCGGGACAGGGAACTACGAGCAGTACTTC. V and J are TRBV5-1 and TRBJ2-7; 9 bases are a match to TRBD1. Per the germline V gene, CDR1 is SGHRS and CDR2 is YFSETQ. The V gene end was trimmed by 3 bases and the J gene end by 3 bases; junction bases not matched to a gene: 7. This CDR3 is 15 amino acids long.

The chain employs TRBV28 and TRBJ2-7, with D tentatively TRBD1 (5 bases). The germline gives CDR1 MDHEN, CDR2 SYDVKM. The germline V and J ends were trimmed by 8 bases and 2 bases, with 16 bases remaining between them. The CDR3 has 14 residues. CDR3 bases: TGTGCCAGCGGTGGGTTAGAAGGGGCCTACGAGCAGTACTTC. This translates into CASGGLEGAYEQYF.